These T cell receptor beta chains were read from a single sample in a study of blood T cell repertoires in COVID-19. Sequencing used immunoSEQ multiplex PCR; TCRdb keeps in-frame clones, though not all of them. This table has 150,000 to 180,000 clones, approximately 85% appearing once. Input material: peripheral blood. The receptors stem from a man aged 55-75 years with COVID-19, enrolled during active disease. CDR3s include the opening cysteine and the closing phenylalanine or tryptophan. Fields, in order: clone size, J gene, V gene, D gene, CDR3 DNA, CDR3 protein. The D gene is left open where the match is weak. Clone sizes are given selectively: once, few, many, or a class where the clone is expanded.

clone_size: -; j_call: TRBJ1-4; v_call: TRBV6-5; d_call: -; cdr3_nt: TGTGCCAGCAGTTCCCGACAGATCTCTCTTGAAAAACTGTTTTTT; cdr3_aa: CASSSRQISLEKLFF
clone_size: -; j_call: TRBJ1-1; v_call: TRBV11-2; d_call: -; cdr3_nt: TGTGCCAGCAGCTTATTGGCGGGCACTGAAGCTTTCTTT; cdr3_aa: CASSLLAGTEAFF
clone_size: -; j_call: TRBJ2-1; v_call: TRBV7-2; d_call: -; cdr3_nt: TGTGCCAGCAGCTCCGGGATATTGAGGAATGAGCAGTTCTTC; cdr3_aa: CASSSGILRNEQFF
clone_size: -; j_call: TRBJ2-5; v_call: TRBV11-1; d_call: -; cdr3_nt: TGTGCCAGCAGCCGGCTTGGAGGGAAACAAGAGACCCAGTACTTC; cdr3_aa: CASSRLGGKQETQYF
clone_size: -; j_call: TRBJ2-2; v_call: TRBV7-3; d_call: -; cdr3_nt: TGTGCCAGCAGCTTTTACAGAGACACCGGGGAGCTGTTTTTT; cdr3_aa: CASSFYRDTGELFF
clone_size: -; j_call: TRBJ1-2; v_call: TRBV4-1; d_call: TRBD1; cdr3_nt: TGCGCCAGCAGCCAGCCCGGACAGGGGGTCTATGGCTACACCTTC; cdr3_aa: CASSQPGQGVYGYTF
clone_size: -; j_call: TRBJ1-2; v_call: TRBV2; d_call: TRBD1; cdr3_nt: TGTGCCAGCAGTGAAGATTACTACGGACAGGGCGACTATGGCTACACCTTC; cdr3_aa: CASSEDYYGQGDYGYTF
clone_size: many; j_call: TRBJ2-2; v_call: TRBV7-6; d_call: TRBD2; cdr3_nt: TGTGCCAGCAGCCCGATTAGCGGGACCACCGGGGAGCTGTTTTTT; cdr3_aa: CASSPISGTTGELFF
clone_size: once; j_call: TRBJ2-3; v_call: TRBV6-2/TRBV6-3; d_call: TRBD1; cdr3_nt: TGTGCCAGCAGTTACTCCGGGACAGGGGACCCAGATACGCAGTATTTT; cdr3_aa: CASSYSGTGDPDTQYF
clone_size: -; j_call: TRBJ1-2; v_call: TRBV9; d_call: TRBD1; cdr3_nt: TGTGCCAGCAGCGTAGGACAGGGGACGTCTGGCTACACCTTC; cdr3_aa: CASSVGQGTSGYTF